This T cell receptor (beta chain) comes out of a study of blood T cell repertoires in COVID-19. This table comes from immunoSEQ multiplex PCR, and its TCRdb copy is limited to in-frame clones, with some not included. Seen here are some 120,000 clones, around four fifths observed once, and the top ten hold approximately 25%. This clone was seen more than once but under ten times. Looked up from germline, CDR1 is ENHRY and CDR2 is SYGVKD. Trimming left V 4 bases short and J 0 bases short, with 10 bases between. The CDR3 has 16 amino acids. The sequenced sample consisted of peripheral blood. The rearrangement uses TRBV10-3 and TRBJ1-6; unclear D gene. This TCR derives from a human donor in a cohort sampled during active COVID-19. The CDR3 sequence: CAISGADNSYNSPLHF. The CDR3 DNA reads TGTGCCATCAGTGGGGCAGACAACTCCTATAATTCACCCCTCCACTTT.